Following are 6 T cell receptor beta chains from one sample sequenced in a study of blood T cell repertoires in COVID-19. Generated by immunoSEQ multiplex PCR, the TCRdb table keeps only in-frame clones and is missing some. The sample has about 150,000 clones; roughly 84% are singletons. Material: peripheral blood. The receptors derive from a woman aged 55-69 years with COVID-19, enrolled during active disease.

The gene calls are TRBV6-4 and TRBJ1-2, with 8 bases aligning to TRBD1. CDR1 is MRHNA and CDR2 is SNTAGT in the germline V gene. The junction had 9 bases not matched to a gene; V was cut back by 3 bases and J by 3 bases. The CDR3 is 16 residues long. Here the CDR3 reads CASSELWDRSYYGYTF. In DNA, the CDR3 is TGTGCCAGCAGTGAACTATGGGACAGGAGCTACTATGGCTACACCTTC.

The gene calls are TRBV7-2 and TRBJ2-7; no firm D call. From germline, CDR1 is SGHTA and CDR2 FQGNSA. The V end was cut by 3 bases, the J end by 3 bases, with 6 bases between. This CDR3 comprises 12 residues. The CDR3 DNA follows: TGTGCCAGCAGCTTCCTAGGCTACGAGCAGTACTTC. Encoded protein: CASSFLGYEQYF.

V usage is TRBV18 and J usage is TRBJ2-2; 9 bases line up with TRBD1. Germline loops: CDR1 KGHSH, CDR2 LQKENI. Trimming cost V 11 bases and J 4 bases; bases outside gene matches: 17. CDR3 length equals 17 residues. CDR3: CASINSGTGLGTGELFF. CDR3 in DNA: TGTGCCTCCATCAACTCCGGGACAGGGTTAGGCACCGGGGAGCTGTTTTTT.

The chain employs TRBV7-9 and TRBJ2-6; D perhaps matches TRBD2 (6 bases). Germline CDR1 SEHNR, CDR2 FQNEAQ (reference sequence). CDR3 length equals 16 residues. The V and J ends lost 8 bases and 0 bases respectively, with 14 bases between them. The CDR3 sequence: CASGRGAPSGANVLTF. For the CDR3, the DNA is TGTGCCAGCGGTCGCGGGGCTCCCTCTGGGGCCAACGTCCTGACTTTC.

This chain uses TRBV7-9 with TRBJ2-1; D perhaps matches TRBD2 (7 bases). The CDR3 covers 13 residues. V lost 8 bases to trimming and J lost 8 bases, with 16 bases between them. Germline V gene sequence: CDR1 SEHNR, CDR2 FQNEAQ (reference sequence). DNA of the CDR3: TGTGCCAGCCCCTGGGGGGGCAAGGATGAGCAGTTCTTC. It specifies CASPWGGKDEQFF.

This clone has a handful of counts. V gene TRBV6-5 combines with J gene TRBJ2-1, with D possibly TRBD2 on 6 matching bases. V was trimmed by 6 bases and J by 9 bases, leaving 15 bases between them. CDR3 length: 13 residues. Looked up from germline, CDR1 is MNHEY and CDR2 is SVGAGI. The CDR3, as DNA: TGTGCCAGCAGCTTTCTCGGGGGTAGTGAGCAGTTCTTC. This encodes CASSFLGGSEQFF.